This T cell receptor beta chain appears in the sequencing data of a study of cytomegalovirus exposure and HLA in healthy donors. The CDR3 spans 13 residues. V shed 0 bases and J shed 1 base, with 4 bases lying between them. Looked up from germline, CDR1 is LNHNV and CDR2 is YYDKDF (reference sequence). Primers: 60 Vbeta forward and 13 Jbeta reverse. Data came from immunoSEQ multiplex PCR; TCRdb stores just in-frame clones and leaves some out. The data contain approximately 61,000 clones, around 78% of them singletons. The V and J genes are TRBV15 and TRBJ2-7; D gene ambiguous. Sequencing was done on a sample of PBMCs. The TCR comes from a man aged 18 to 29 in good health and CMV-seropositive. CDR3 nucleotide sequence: TGTGCCACCAGCAGAGAGGAGTCCTACGAGCAGTACTTC. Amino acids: CATSREESYEQYF.